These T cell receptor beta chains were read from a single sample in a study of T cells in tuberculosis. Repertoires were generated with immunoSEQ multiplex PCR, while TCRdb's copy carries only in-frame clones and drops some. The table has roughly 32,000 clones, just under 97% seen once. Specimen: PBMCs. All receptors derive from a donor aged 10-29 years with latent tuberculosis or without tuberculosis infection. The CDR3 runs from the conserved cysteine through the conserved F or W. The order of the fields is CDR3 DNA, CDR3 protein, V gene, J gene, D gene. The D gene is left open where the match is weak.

TGTGCCAGCACCGCGGGTAGCGGACCATCCACCTACGAGCAGTACTTC	CASTAGSGPSTYEQYF	TRBV7-2	TRBJ2-7	NA
TGTGCCAGCACTATAAGGCAGGGCAGTTTTGAAAAACTGTTTTTT	CASTIRQGSFEKLFF	TRBV28	TRBJ1-4	NA
TGTGCCAGCAGCAGTCGGGGAACAGCTGAAGCTTTCTTT	CASSSRGTAEAFF	TRBV11-2	TRBJ1-1	NA
TGTGCCAGCAGCTTTTCGCTAGCGGGAGCCCACGAGCAGTACTTC	CASSFSLAGAHEQYF	TRBV7-9	TRBJ2-7	TRBD2
TGTGCCAGCACCTCCCCCCCGGCGGGGGGGACCAATGAGCAGTTCTTC	CASTSPPAGGTNEQFF	TRBV7-9	TRBJ2-1	TRBD2
TGTGCCAGCAGCGTAGAGGCGGACGGGGAGCTGTTTTTT	CASSVEADGELFF	TRBV9	TRBJ2-2	NA
TGTGCCAGCAGCTCCCGGGGGGGCATAGATACGCAGTATTTT	CASSSRGGIDTQYF	TRBV11-3	TRBJ2-3	TRBD2
TGTGCCAGCAGTTATGCGGGACGGTCAAACTATGGCTACACCTTC	CASSYAGRSNYGYTF	TRBV2	TRBJ1-2	NA
TGCAGCGTTGGCGGGAGTGAAAAGACCCAGTACTTC	CSVGGSEKTQYF	TRBV29-1	TRBJ2-5	TRBD2
TGTGCCAGCTCCAACGCAGGCCTCAGCCGTGGCTACACCTTC	CASSNAGLSRGYTF	TRBV18	TRBJ1-2	NA